This T cell receptor beta chain was identified in a study of shared clonotypes between healthy human individuals (dated by TCRdb to 2019 to 2021). Regarding the study in general: The cohort comprised a couple of women and a few men aged 18 to 49 years. Leukapheresis yielded between about 0.85 and 10 billion PBMCs per donor. To increase sequencing depth and limit assay-specific biases, different laboratories used diverse techniques to prepare libraries and sequence TCR repertoires. For each donor, CD4 naive and CD4 memory were each run on three plates, CD8 naive on two plates, and CD8 memory on one plate. To estimate repertoire size and how much clonotypes are shared between individuals, the study performed deep sequencing of blood TCR repertoires from about five healthy adults. Overall study outcomes, separate from this receptor: Rarefaction of sorted-subset datasets indicated incomplete sequencing despite the large sequencing depth. Naive subsets generally had larger estimated clonotype richness than memory subsets. The genetic and exposure-history diversity represented was limited by the small number of donors. Only blood was sampled, and tissue TCR repertoires likely differ from those in blood. Across several donors, around 5% of naive CD4, approximately 3.5% of naive CD8, about 2.3% of memory CD4, and under 0.45% of memory CD8 clonotypes were shared. Higher generation probabilities were observed for clonotypes shared by all four sorted-subset donors than for non-shared clonotypes. Pairwise subsampling led to the expectation that sequencing depth would affect the degree of clonotype sharing among donors.

V gives up 4 bases and J gives up 10 bases, and the segment between their germline ends measures 11 bases. The CDR3 covers 12 residues, taking in both the cysteine and the phenylalanine. Kept here is only the CDR3 DNA, which spans 36 bases and is read in frame from base 1. CDR1 and CDR2 are drawn from the germline V gene: SGHNT, YENEEA. The donors were healthy, HIV-negative adults who had no recently reported acute infections or vaccinations. Every donor was a Caucasian adult living in Nashville, Tennessee, USA. CD4+ T cells were enriched by magnetic negative selection, after which naive cells were positively selected on CD45RA and the negative fraction was taken as the memory subset. Blood was collected by leukapheresis, and PBMCs were isolated by Ficoll-Histopaque density gradient centrifugation and then cryopreserved in liquid nitrogen vapor phase. Analytical flow cytometry was used to check the purity and quantity of each magnetically sorted T cell population. Genomic DNA was isolated from each sorted fraction and quantified by UV absorbance on a Nanodrop 2000c.

On this clone: Its recognized antigen is unknown. Base qualities are missing; no much larger clone stands one base away.

Using the deep immunoSEQ assay, multiplex PCR amplified TCR CDR3 regions from genomic DNA. Extracted genomic DNA from each cell subset was distributed evenly across all wells of several immunoSEQ 96-well plates, and each plate was treated as a replicate. Each replicate PCR for sorted subsets received roughly 0.2 ug genomic DNA, equal to about 30,000 T cell genomes. Purified libraries were quantified with a Qubit 3.0 fluorometer, sized on a Bioanalyzer 2100, and re-quantified with the KAPA Library Quantification kit. A separate single-read 150-cycle Illumina NextSeq 550 flow cell was used to sequence each immunoSEQ 96-well plate. Per the source publication's procedure: Because the immunoSEQ output held only junctional sequences and lacked quality scores, the filtering could not match the filtering applied to full-length reads. To assign V/J genes and CDR3, sequences were annotated against IMGT germline references using PyIR, a Python wrapper for IgBLAST v1.9. Reads were filtered out if the reads had weak V/J assignments (E-value above 1e-6), no CDR3, stop codons, out-of-frame junctions, or ambiguous translated residues. V3J clonotypes were defined as sequences sharing an identical inferred V gene, J gene, and CDR3 amino acid sequence. The percentage overlap between two repertoires was calculated by dividing the number of shared unique clonotypes by the size of the smaller repertoire. RTK rarefaction, the Chao1 estimator, and Recon v2.1 estimates of unobserved clonotypes were used to assess repertoire richness. Generation probabilities for all TCRbeta clonotypes obtained by the gDNA method from a handful of donors were computed using OLGA. What TCRdb holds here is the immuneACCESS table cut down to in-frame rearrangements. Part of the clones is not present; checked against another copy, under half of the missing clones reflect an unresolved V gene, and the others are unexplained. Clonal size and the V and J genes are those of that table, whereas D and trimming came from the DNA. The sample data list over a million clones, and roughly 70% of these were observed just once. The ten biggest clones cover roughly 1.5% of the sample.

Sequenced sample: memory CD4+ T cells sorted from blood. The cell subset or site label corresponds to: CD45RA-negative fraction. The sequence is built from TRBV11-3 and TRBJ2-1, with the D gene too uncertain to name. The TCR originated in a man between 18 and 29 years old in good health. The CDR3 region reads CASSSSVGEQFF. The DNA reads as follows: TGTGCCAGCAGCTCAAGCGTTGGGGAGCAGTTCTTC.